These 8 T cell receptor beta chains were sequenced from one sample in a study of response to subunit inactivated influenza vaccine. Each CDR3 protein gets one entry after TCRdb re-called the RT-PCR reads with MiXCR. The sample carries about 310,000 distinct CDR3 sequences, 22% recorded once. Here the sequenced sample was PBMCs from blood, taken less than 22 months after vaccination. These receptors were collected from a man aged 50-75 years who received an inactivated influenza vaccine.

This clonotype turned up a few times. The chain couples TRBV12-3 or TRBV12-4 to TRBJ2-1, with D perhaps TRBD2 (5 bases). This CDR3 contains 15 residues. V dropped 6 bases and J dropped 4 bases, with 16 bases sitting between them. CDR3 bases: TGTGCCAGCAGCCTAGCCGATGGGGTTTACAATGAGCAGTTCTTC. Translation: CASSLADGVYNEQFF.

This clonotype has a handful of counts. The V and J genes are TRBV7-2 and TRBJ2-3; TRBD1 is a possible D gene (6 bases). CDR1 and CDR2 from the germline V gene are SGHTA and FQGNSA. V lost 1 base, J lost 1 base, and 12 bases lay in between. This CDR3 has 16 amino acids. CDR3 nucleotide sequence: TGTGCCAGCAGCTTAGACAGGGTTGCGCGCACAGATACGCAGTATTTT. This gives the protein CASSLDRVARTDTQYF.

This clonotype came up once. V gene TRBV9 combines with J gene TRBJ2-3; 11 nucleotides match TRBD2. V was clipped by 4 bases and J by 0 bases; unmatched bases: 7. Germline CDR1 is SGDLS and CDR2 is YYNGEE. This CDR3 comprises 17 residues. The CDR3 spells CASSKLAGVTSTDTQYF. The CDR3 bases are TGTGCCAGCAGCAAACTAGCGGGAGTTACTAGCACAGATACGCAGTATTTT.

Many counts were recorded for this clonotype. The rearrangement joins TRBV9 to TRBJ1-5, with D unclear. The CDR3 totals 15 residues. The germline V gene has CDR1 SGDLS and CDR2 YYNGEE. Deletions cut 0 bases from V and 9 bases from J, with 16 bases between. The CDR3 DNA reads as TGTGCCAGCAGCGTAGGCGGCGGTGGGAGTTCGCCCCAGCATTTT. It translates to CASSVGGGGSSPQHF.

This sequence joins TRBV5-8 and TRBJ1-4; no clear D gene. The CDR3 is 16 residues long. Germline assignment: CDR1 SGHTS and CDR2 YDEGEE. Trimming removed 2 bases at V and 3 bases at J, with 14 bases between. The CDR3 region has the DNA TGTGCCAGCAGCTTAGACTTCCTTGGGGCTAATGAAAAACTGTTTTTT. Translated: CASSLDFLGANEKLFF.

The chain is built from TRBV20-1 and TRBJ2-3; possible D gene TRBD1, 5 bases. Trimming left V 3 bases short and J 3 bases short, with 10 bases between. CDR1 is DFQATT and CDR2 is SNEGSKA in the germline V gene (reference sequence). The CDR3 extends over 13 amino acids. The CDR3 spells CSASRVGTDTQYF. As DNA, the CDR3 is TGCAGTGCTAGCAGGGTAGGGACAGATACGCAGTATTTT.

The J gene is TRBJ2-2, the V gene TRBV9, with 11 bases matching TRBD2. V was clipped by 4 bases and J by 5 bases; unmatched bases: 7. The germline gives CDR1 SGDLS, CDR2 YYNGEE. The CDR3 consists of 16 residues. The CDR3 region has the DNA TGTGCCAGCAGCAAGACTAGCGGGATTAAAACCGGGGAGCTGTTTTTT. Amino acids: CASSKTSGIKTGELFF.

The sample holds a few counts of this clonotype. The chain combines TRBV20-1 with TRBJ1-2, with 7 bases fitting TRBD1. Germline V lookup: CDR1 DFQATT, CDR2 SNEGSKA (reference sequence). CDR3 length: 13 amino acids. V was clipped by 6 bases and J by 4 bases; unmatched bases: 8. In DNA, the CDR3 is TGCAGTGCAAACAGGGGAAGGGGCTATGGCTACACCTTC. It yields the protein CSANRGRGYGYTF.